Listed below are T cell receptor beta chains from one sample, sequenced in a study of shared clonotypes between healthy human individuals. The data were produced by immunoSEQ multiplex PCR, yet TCRdb's version contains in-frame clones alone and is incomplete. The table lists about 180,000 clones, around 93% of them singletons, with around 0.072% in the top ten. The sequencing input was naive CD4+ T cells sorted from blood. The receptor source for this set is a woman aged 25 to 39 in good health. Both conserved end residues are part of each CDR3. Each record gives: V gene, D gene, clone size, J gene, CDR3 protein, CDR3 DNA. A D gene is named only where the DNA matches it firmly. Size values are once, few and many counts, or a class for expanded clones, and some rows have none.

>TRBV29-1|.|few|TRBJ1-2
CSVEGTGESYTF
TGCAGCGTTGAAGGGACCGGTGAGAGCTACACCTTC
>TRBV11-2|.|.|TRBJ2-5
CASSLRRRTGETQYF
TGTGCCAGCAGCTTACGCCGCAGGACGGGGGAGACCCAGTACTTC
>TRBV5-1|.|.|TRBJ2-7
CASMETAGSSYEQYF
TGCGCCAGCATGGAGACAGCGGGTAGCTCCTACGAGCAGTACTTC
>TRBV28|TRBD2|.|TRBJ2-5
CASSALAGGRETQYF
TGTGCCAGCAGTGCGCTAGCGGGAGGACGAGAGACCCAGTACTTC
>TRBV9|.|.|TRBJ1-2
CASSVVSGAVIYGYTF
TGTGCCAGCAGCGTAGTTTCCGGGGCAGTTATCTATGGCTACACCTTC
>TRBV2|.|once|TRBJ2-2
CASSESALNTGELFF
TGTGCCAGCAGTGAAAGTGCACTTAACACCGGGGAGCTGTTTTTT
>TRBV27|TRBD1|.|TRBJ2-7
CASSPTGGRTYEQYF
TGTGCCAGCAGTCCGACAGGGGGCAGGACCTACGAGCAGTACTTC
>TRBV28|TRBD1|.|TRBJ1-2
CASRIPGGEYGYTF
TGTGCCAGCCGAATCCCAGGGGGTGAATATGGCTACACCTTC
>TRBV5-1|.|.|TRBJ1-2
CASSSKSVRKTYGF
TGCGCCAGCTCTTCAAAATCGGTTCGAAAGACCTATGGCTTC
>TRBV6-1|TRBD1|.|TRBJ1-1
CASSATTGGTEAFF
TGTGCCAGCAGTGCGACGACAGGGGGGACTGAAGCTTTCTTT
>TRBV6-5|.|.|TRBJ1-1
CASSYGGADTEAFF
TGTGCCAGCAGTTACGGAGGAGCGGACACTGAAGCTTTCTTT
>TRBV30|TRBD1|.|TRBJ1-6
CAWRGQGADPLHF
TGTGCCTGGAGAGGGCAGGGGGCCGATCCCCTCCACTTT
>TRBV5-4|.|.|TRBJ2-5
CASSPRQVGETQYF
TGTGCCAGCAGTCCTCGACAGGTGGGGGAGACCCAGTACTTC
>TRBV7-9|.|.|TRBJ2-5
CASSLTSVEKTQYF
TGTGCCAGCAGCTTAACATCCGTAGAGAAGACCCAGTACTTC
>TRBV6-6|TRBD2|.|TRBJ2-3
CASQTSLSDTQYF
TGTGCCAGCCAGACTAGCCTCTCAGATACGCAGTATTTT
>TRBV28|TRBD2|.|TRBJ2-5
CASSSAGLAGSVQYF
TGTGCCAGCAGTTCCGCGGGACTAGCGGGATCGGTGCAGTACTTC
>TRBV27|TRBD2|.|TRBJ2-7
CASSPWGSGSPYEQYF
TGTGCCAGCAGTCCCTGGGGTAGCGGGAGTCCCTACGAGCAGTACTTC
>TRBV5-6|.|.|TRBJ1-2
CASSLQGINYGYTF
TGTGCCAGCAGCTTGCAGGGGATCAACTATGGCTACACCTTC
>TRBV5-1|TRBD1|.|TRBJ1-1
CASSSGQGGAEAFF
TGCGCCAGCAGCTCGGGACAGGGCGGGGCTGAAGCTTTCTTT
>TRBV19|.|.|TRBJ1-1
CASRTFPGGPDGTEAFF
TGTGCCAGTAGGACTTTCCCCGGGGGGCCCGACGGCACTGAAGCTTTCTTT
>TRBV19|.|.|TRBJ2-1
CASRYGREQFF
TGTGCCAGTAGGTACGGCCGTGAGCAGTTCTTC
>TRBV28|.|.|TRBJ2-7
CASSFRRDRGLEQYF
TGTGCCAGCAGTTTCCGGCGGGACCGTGGGCTCGAGCAGTACTTC
>TRBV7-2|TRBD1|.|TRBJ2-6
CASRPGQGAGSGANVLTF
TGTGCCAGCAGACCTGGACAGGGGGCTGGTTCTGGGGCCAACGTCCTGACTTTC
>TRBV19|TRBD2|.|TRBJ2-1
CATKREFSYNEQFF
TGTGCCACCAAGCGGGAGTTCTCTTACAATGAGCAGTTCTTC
>TRBV9|TRBD1|.|TRBJ1-1
CASSQTGGFTEAFF
TGTGCCAGCAGCCAAACAGGGGGGTTCACTGAAGCTTTCTTT
>TRBV6-1|.|.|TRBJ1-2
CASTSGGVSIGGYTF
TGTGCCAGCACGTCCGGGGGCGTAAGTATCGGCGGCTACACCTTC
>TRBV10-3|.|.|TRBJ2-7
CAIRKTTTYEQYF
TGTGCCATCAGAAAGACAACGACCTACGAGCAGTACTTC
>TRBV19|.|.|TRBJ1-4
CASRRAGQPQSVKLFF
TGTGCCAGTCGCCGGGCAGGACAGCCACAATCGGTGAAACTGTTTTTT
>TRBV5-4|TRBD1|.|TRBJ1-4
CASSSRQGAHEKLFF
TGTGCCAGCAGCTCTAGACAGGGGGCTCATGAAAAACTGTTTTTT
>TRBV19|.|.|TRBJ2-7
CASSSSGTYEQYF
TGTGCCAGTAGTTCCTCGGGGACCTACGAGCAGTACTTC
>TRBV7-2|.|.|TRBJ2-7
CASSLGGIYEQYF
TGTGCCAGCAGCTTAGGCGGGATCTACGAGCAGTACTTC
>TRBV28|.|.|TRBJ1-5
CAAGGRNNQPQHF
TGTGCCGCGGGGGGGCGGAATAATCAGCCCCAGCATTTT
>TRBV6-1|.|.|TRBJ2-7
CASSPRDKYYEQYF
TGTGCCAGCAGTCCTAGGGACAAGTATTACGAGCAGTACTTC
>TRBV6-1|TRBD2|.|TRBJ2-7
CASCPSRTGGYEQYF
TGTGCCAGCTGCCCCAGCCGAACGGGGGGCTACGAGCAGTACTTC
>TRBV11-2|.|.|TRBJ2-3
CASSQGTTSDTQYF
TGTGCCAGCAGCCAGGGGACTACCTCGGATACGCAGTATTTT
>TRBV15|.|.|TRBJ2-5
CATSRDQRIEKYF
TGTGCCACCAGCAGAGACCAGCGGATTGAAAAGTACTTC
>TRBV18|.|.|TRBJ1-1
CASSPLRGNTEAFF
TGTGCCAGCTCCCCTCTAAGGGGGAACACTGAAGCTTTCTTT
>TRBV14|TRBD1|.|TRBJ2-7
CASSPAGQVHEQYF
TGTGCCAGCAGCCCGGCGGGACAGGTCCACGAGCAGTACTTC
>TRBV21-1|.|.|TRBJ2-3
CASSKAGTDTQYF
TGTGCCAGCAGCAAAGCAGGCACAGATACGCAGTATTTT
>TRBV11-1|TRBD2|once|TRBJ2-7
CASSAPAGRRAEQYF
TGTGCCAGCAGCGCCCCAGCGGGACGCCGCGCCGAGCAGTACTTC
>TRBV19|.|.|TRBJ1-4
CASSIGTLENEKLFF
TGTGCCAGTAGTATAGGGACACTGGAAAATGAAAAACTGTTTTTT
>TRBV30|.|.|TRBJ1-4
CAWTGPGDFEKLFF
TGTGCCTGGACCGGGCCTGGCGACTTCGAAAAACTGTTTTTT
>TRBV18|.|.|TRBJ2-7
CASSPTGLGAEQYF
TGTGCCAGCTCACCAACCGGACTCGGCGCCGAGCAGTACTTC
>TRBV7-2|.|few|TRBJ1-5
CASSLVDDQPQHF
TGTGCCAGCAGCTTAGTGGATGATCAGCCCCAGCATTTT
>TRBV7-2|.|.|TRBJ1-1
CASSLASGGSTGRNTEAFF
TGTGCCAGCAGCTTAGCAAGTGGAGGCAGTACAGGCCGGAACACTGAAGCTTTCTTT
>TRBV27|TRBD2|.|TRBJ2-7
CASRGGTSGYEQYF
TGTGCCAGCAGAGGCGGGACTAGCGGCTACGAGCAGTACTTC
>TRBV2|.|once|TRBJ1-4
CASSDDRGIREKLFF
TGTGCCAGCAGTGACGATAGAGGCATCCGGGAAAAACTGTTTTTT
>TRBV19|.|.|TRBJ2-7
CASSIGSSETYEQYF
TGTGCCAGTAGTATCGGGTCTAGCGAAACCTACGAGCAGTACTTC
>TRBV7-6|.|.|TRBJ2-2
CASSLNPASRTNTGELFF
TGTGCCAGCAGCTTAAATCCCGCATCTCGAACGAACACCGGGGAGCTGTTTTTT
>TRBV18|.|.|TRBJ1-1
CASSPLQLEGRNTEAFF
TGTGCCAGCTCACCATTACAACTGGAGGGAAGGAACACTGAAGCTTTCTTT
>TRBV7-8|TRBD1|.|TRBJ1-2
CASSLGGSGTEIYYGYTF
TGTGCCAGCAGCTTAGGAGGATCCGGGACAGAGATTTACTATGGCTACACCTTC
>TRBV19|.|few|TRBJ1-5
CASSIGQGAAQPQHF
TGTGCCAGTAGTATAGGGCAGGGAGCGGCTCAGCCCCAGCATTTT
>TRBV9|TRBD1|.|TRBJ2-5
CASSVESTGVLETQYF
TGTGCCAGCAGCGTAGAATCAACAGGGGTACTGGAGACCCAGTACTTC
>TRBV18|.|once|TRBJ2-1
CASSKERGNYNEQFF
TGTGCCAGCTCAAAGGAGAGAGGAAACTACAATGAGCAGTTCTTC
>TRBV7-3|TRBD2|.|TRBJ2-1
CASSPDGTSVYNEQFF
TGTGCCAGCAGCCCCGACGGGACTAGCGTTTACAATGAGCAGTTCTTC
>TRBV25-1|TRBD1|.|TRBJ1-2
CASSDRDSYGYTF
TGTGCCAGCAGTGACCGGGACAGCTATGGCTACACCTTC
>TRBV11-2|.|.|TRBJ2-7
CASSLVGDRRYEQYF
TGTGCCAGCAGCTTAGTGGGAGACAGGCGGTACGAGCAGTACTTC
>TRBV6-1|.|few|TRBJ2-7
CASSSYPRGAYEQYF
TGTGCCAGCAGTTCATACCCCAGGGGGGCTTACGAGCAGTACTTC
>TRBV29-1|TRBD1|.|TRBJ1-2
CSVPGQGVGYTF
TGCAGCGTACCGGGACAGGGAGTTGGCTACACCTTC
>TRBV19|TRBD1|once|TRBJ1-1
CASSLTGITEAFF
TGTGCCAGTAGTCTGACAGGGATCACTGAAGCTTTCTTT